Below, one T cell receptor (beta chain) is given with its context. The target antigen is unknown. Germline V gene data show CDR1 as SGHRS and CDR2 as YFSETQ. This CDR3 contains 16 residues. With 3 bases removed from V and 3 bases from J, the gap between germline ends came to 15 bases. This record comes from a study of T cell responses to AZD1222 COVID-19 vaccine. General observations from the study: Spike was spanned by vaccine-associated CD4 TCRs, with dominance at 160-218 and 743-854.

The repertoire was sequenced with immunoSEQ multiplex PCR; TCRdb's copy has only in-frame clones and lacks some. The table has over 100,000 clones, approximately 90% seen once; the top ten hold 1.5% to 2%. The input for sequencing was peripheral blood, taken on day 0 of AZD1222 vaccination. The V gene is TRBV5-1, the J gene TRBJ2-2; tentative D call: TRBD1 (7 bases). This TCR derives from an adult in good health. CDR3 bases: TGCGCCAGCAGCTACCAGGGGGGCTCGGACACCGGGGAGCTGTTTTTT. Translating gives CASSYQGGSDTGELFF.